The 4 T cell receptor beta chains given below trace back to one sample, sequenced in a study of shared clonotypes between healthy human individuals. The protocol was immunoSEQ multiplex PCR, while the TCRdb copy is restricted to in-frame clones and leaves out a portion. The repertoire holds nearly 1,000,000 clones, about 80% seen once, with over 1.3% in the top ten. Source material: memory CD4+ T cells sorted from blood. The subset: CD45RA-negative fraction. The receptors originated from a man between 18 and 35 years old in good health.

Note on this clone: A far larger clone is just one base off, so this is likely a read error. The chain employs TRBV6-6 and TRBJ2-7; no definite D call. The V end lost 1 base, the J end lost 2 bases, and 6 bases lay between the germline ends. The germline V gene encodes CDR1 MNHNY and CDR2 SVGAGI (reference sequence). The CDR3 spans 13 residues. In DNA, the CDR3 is TGTGCCAGCAGTTACTTGACGGCCTACGAGCAGTACTTC. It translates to CASSYLTAYEQYF.

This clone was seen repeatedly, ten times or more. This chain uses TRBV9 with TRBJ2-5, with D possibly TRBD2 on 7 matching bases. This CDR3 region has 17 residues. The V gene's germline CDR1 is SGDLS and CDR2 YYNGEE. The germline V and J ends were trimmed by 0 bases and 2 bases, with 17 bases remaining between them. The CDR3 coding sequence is TGTGCCAGCAGCGTAGGGCCATCAGCGGGGACACAAGAGACCCAGTACTTC. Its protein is CASSVGPSAGTQETQYF. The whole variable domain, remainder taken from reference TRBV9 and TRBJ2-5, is DSGVTQTPKHLITATGQRVTLRCSPRSGDLSVYWYQQSLDQGLQFLIQYYNGEERAKGNILERFSAQQFPDLHSELNLSSLELGDSALYFCASSVGPSAGTQETQYFGPGTRLLVL.

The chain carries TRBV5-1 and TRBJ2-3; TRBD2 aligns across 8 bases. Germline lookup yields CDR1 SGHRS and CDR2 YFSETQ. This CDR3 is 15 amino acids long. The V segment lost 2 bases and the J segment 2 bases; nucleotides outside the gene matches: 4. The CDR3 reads CASSFLAGITDTQYF. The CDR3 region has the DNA TGCGCCAGCAGCTTTCTAGCGGGTATCACAGATACGCAGTATTTT.

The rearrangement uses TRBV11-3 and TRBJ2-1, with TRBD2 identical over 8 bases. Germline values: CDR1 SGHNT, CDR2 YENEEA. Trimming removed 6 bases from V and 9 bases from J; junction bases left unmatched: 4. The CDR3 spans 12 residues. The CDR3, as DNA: TGTGCCAGCAGAGGCGGGGGGACTGAGCAGTTCTTC. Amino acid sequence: CASRGGGTEQFF. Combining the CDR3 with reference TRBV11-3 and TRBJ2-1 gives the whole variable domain EAGVVQSPRYKIIEKKQPVAFWCNPISGHNTLYWYLQNLGQGPELLIRYENEEAVDDSQLPKDRFSAERLKGVDSTLKIQPAELGDSAVYLCASRGGGTEQFFGPGTRLTVL.